This TCR beta chain appears in the sequencing data of a study of blood T cell repertoires in COVID-19. Study information: Whether acute or convalescent, the COVID-19 samples came from the United States, Italy and Spain.

Profiled with immunoSEQ multiplex PCR; TCRdb holds only in-frame clones, not every one. The table lists 120,000 to 150,000 clones, approximately 86% of them singletons. Germline values: CDR1 SGHVS, CDR2 FQNEAQ. The CDR3 length is 14 residues. Trimming removed 0 bases from V and 5 bases from J; junction bases left unmatched: 3. This sequence was found in a middle-aged woman with active or convalescent COVID-19. The sequencing sample was made of peripheral blood. The chain is built from TRBV7-8 and TRBJ2-7; the match to TRBD1 covers 8 bases. Here the CDR3 reads CASSLAQGAHEQYF. The CDR3 DNA sequence: TGTGCCAGCAGCTTAGCCCAGGGGGCCCACGAGCAGTACTTC.